This is a list of T cell receptor beta chains from one sample in a study of cytomegalovirus exposure and HLA in healthy donors. Assay: immunoSEQ multiplex PCR; the TCRdb copy retains only in-frame clones and omits some. The sample has 98,000 or so clones; over 60% are singletons. Sequencing was done on a sample of PBMCs. These receptors all stem from a female donor in good health and CMV-seronegative. Each CDR3 is given with its conserved first and last residue. A D gene is named only where the DNA matches it firmly. Rows give clone size only sometimes, using once, few, many, or a class for an expanded clone.

j_call clone_size d_call v_call cdr3_aa cdr3_nt
TRBJ1-1 . TRBD1 TRBV2 CASSYSTGVTEAFF TGTGCCAGCAGTTATTCTACAGGGGTCACTGAAGCTTTCTTT
TRBJ2-7 . TRBD2 TRBV15 CATSRRGGGRAHEQYF TGTGCCACCAGCAGACGCGGCGGCGGGAGGGCCCACGAGCAGTACTTC
TRBJ2-7 . TRBD2 TRBV27 CASSTLQRDYEQYF TGTGCCAGCAGCACCTTGCAGCGGGACTACGAGCAGTACTTC
TRBJ2-3 . TRBD2 TRBV7-3 CASSRVVAGVGTDTQYF TGTGCCAGCAGCCGAGTGGTAGCGGGAGTTGGCACAGATACGCAGTATTTT
TRBJ1-3 . . TRBV28 CASSRGGGGTGNTIYF TGTGCCAGCAGTCGCGGAGGTGGCGGGACTGGAAACACCATATATTTT
TRBJ2-7 few TRBD2 TRBV7-6 CASSSKAGSDYEQYF TGTGCCAGCAGCTCAAAAGCGGGGAGCGACTACGAGCAGTACTTC
TRBJ2-2 . TRBD2 TRBV13 CASSVGGAGGGNTGELFF TGTGCCAGCAGCGTGGGTGGAGCGGGAGGGGGGAACACCGGGGAGCTGTTTTTT
TRBJ2-1 . TRBD1 TRBV6-7 CASNRGPWRQGVNEQFF TGTGCCAGCAATAGGGGGCCTTGGCGACAGGGAGTAAATGAGCAGTTCTTC
TRBJ1-2 few . TRBV6-6 CASSYSRQRNGYTF TGTGCCAGCAGTTACTCGAGGCAGCGAAATGGCTACACCTTC
TRBJ1-1 . TRBD1 TRBV6-5 CASSRGQYTEAFF TGTGCCAGCAGCAGGGGGCAGTACACTGAAGCTTTCTTT
TRBJ2-7 . . TRBV2 CASNLSYMRVYEQYF TGTGCCAGCAATCTGAGCTATATGAGGGTCTACGAGCAGTACTTC
TRBJ1-1 few . TRBV29-1 CSVVSPVFLPNTEAFF TGCAGCGTTGTATCCCCGGTTTTTCTCCCGAACACTGAAGCTTTCTTT
TRBJ1-5 . TRBD1 TRBV5-6 CASSDIGQGPNQPQHF TGTGCCAGCAGCGACATCGGACAGGGACCTAATCAGCCCCAGCATTTT
TRBJ2-1 . . TRBV7-3 CASSRAGYSDNEQFF TGTGCCAGCAGCCGGGCGGGGTACTCCGACAATGAGCAGTTCTTC
TRBJ2-7 . TRBD1 TRBV6-5 CASRTSGGPHEQYF TGTGCCAGCAGGACCTCAGGGGGCCCCCACGAGCAGTACTTC
TRBJ2-1 few TRBD2 TRBV7-2 CASSLSLAGASLGQFF TGTGCCAGCAGCTTAAGCCTAGCGGGAGCTTCACTCGGGCAGTTCTTC
TRBJ1-2 . . TRBV5-1 CASSSLTGSPNYGYTF TGCGCCAGCAGCTCACTGACAGGTTCCCCCAACTATGGCTACACCTTC
TRBJ1-1 few . TRBV11-1 CASGLGRMSGNTEAFF TGTGCCAGCGGCTTGGGCAGGATGAGTGGGAACACTGAAGCTTTCTTT
TRBJ2-7 . TRBD1 TRBV25-1 CASSVTGTGSYEQYF TGTGCCAGCAGCGTTACCGGGACAGGGTCTTACGAGCAGTACTTC
TRBJ1-1 . . TRBV30 CAWIGVTEAFF TGTGCCTGGATCGGGGTAACTGAAGCTTTCTTT
TRBJ2-7 . . TRBV19 CASSMYSQFYEQYF TGTGCCAGTAGTATGTATAGCCAATTCTACGAGCAGTACTTC
TRBJ2-7 . TRBD1 TRBV6-6 CASGQGETYEQYF TGTGCCAGTGGACAGGGGGAAACCTACGAGCAGTACTTC
TRBJ1-3 . . TRBV9 CASSVGRSSSGNTIYF TGTGCCAGCAGCGTAGGCAGGTCGAGCTCTGGAAACACCATATATTTT
TRBJ2-7 . . TRBV6-5 CASSYSTRPSYEQYF TGTGCCAGCAGTTACTCTACCAGGCCATCCTACGAGCAGTACTTC
TRBJ2-7 . TRBD2 TRBV27 CASTAGLAGPYEQYF TGTGCCAGCACTGCGGGACTAGCGGGGCCCTACGAGCAGTACTTC
TRBJ2-2 few . TRBV27 CASSPRRGPNTGELFF TGTGCCAGCAGTCCACGGAGGGGACCGAACACCGGGGAGCTGTTTTTT
TRBJ2-3 . . TRBV7-9 CASSLIRGSTDTQYF TGTGCCAGCAGCTTAATCAGGGGTAGCACAGATACGCAGTATTTT
TRBJ1-3 . TRBD1 TRBV5-1 CASSLNNRGNTIYF TGCGCCAGCAGCTTGAATAACAGGGGGAACACCATATATTTT
TRBJ2-1 . TRBD1 TRBV19 CASSPNTGASGNEQFF TGTGCCAGTAGTCCCAATACAGGGGCCTCGGGCAATGAGCAGTTCTTC
TRBJ1-2 once . TRBV30 CARGPPPDF TGTGCCCGTGGGCCACCACCTGACTTC
TRBJ2-1 . TRBD1 TRBV11-3 CASSLARDRGRLDEQFF TGTGCCAGCAGCTTAGCCCGGGACAGGGGCCGTTTGGATGAGCAGTTCTTC
TRBJ1-1 . . TRBV7-6 CASSLAPASTEAFF TGTGCCAGCAGCTTAGCACCAGCGAGCACTGAAGCTTTCTTT
TRBJ2-7 . . TRBV19 CASKDGGSSHEQYF TGTGCCAGTAAAGACGGGGGATCTTCTCACGAGCAGTACTTC
TRBJ1-5 once . TRBV30 CAWSVVRSNQPQHF TGTGCCTGGAGTGTTGTGAGGAGCAATCAGCCCCAGCATTTT
TRBJ2-2 . . TRBV18 CASSWQGNTGELFF TGTGCCAGCTCATGGCAGGGTAACACCGGGGAGCTGTTTTTT
TRBJ1-1 . . TRBV5-4 CASSRDTGYTEAFF TGTGCCAGCAGTAGGGACACGGGGTACACTGAAGCTTTCTTT
TRBJ2-7 . TRBD2 TRBV5-4 CASSLTSDSYEQYF TGTGCCAGCAGCTTGACTAGCGACTCCTACGAGCAGTACTTC
TRBJ1-4 . . TRBV9 CASSVGGTREKLFF TGTGCCAGCAGCGTAGGGGGCACAAGAGAAAAACTGTTTTTT
TRBJ1-5 . TRBD1 TRBV18 CASSPSRDRGSNQPQHF TGTGCCAGCTCACCTTCTCGGGACAGGGGTAGCAATCAGCCCCAGCATTTT
TRBJ2-7 . . TRBV29-1 CSVKKGAYEQYF TGCAGCGTAAAGAAGGGGGCCTACGAGCAGTACTTC
TRBJ1-2 . . TRBV6-1 CASSEYFGGNYGYTF TGTGCCAGCAGTGAATATTTCGGGGGTAACTATGGCTACACCTTC
TRBJ2-7 once TRBD1 TRBV27 CASAFQDRGNTQQYF TGTGCCAGCGCCTTTCAAGACAGGGGAAATACCCAGCAGTACTTC
TRBJ1-1 . . TRBV6-5 CASRLGAQNTEAFF TGTGCCAGCAGGTTGGGGGCGCAGAACACTGAAGCTTTCTTT
TRBJ2-1 . . TRBV9 CASSLVARSYNEQFF TGTGCCAGCAGCCTAGTAGCACGGAGCTACAATGAGCAGTTCTTC
TRBJ2-3 few . TRBV11-3 CASSLDTGDTQYF TGTGCCAGCAGCTTAGATACGGGTGATACGCAGTATTTT
TRBJ1-3 . TRBD1 TRBV5-4 CASSRDRKTSGNTIYF TGTGCCAGCAGCAGGGACAGGAAGACCTCTGGAAACACCATATATTTT